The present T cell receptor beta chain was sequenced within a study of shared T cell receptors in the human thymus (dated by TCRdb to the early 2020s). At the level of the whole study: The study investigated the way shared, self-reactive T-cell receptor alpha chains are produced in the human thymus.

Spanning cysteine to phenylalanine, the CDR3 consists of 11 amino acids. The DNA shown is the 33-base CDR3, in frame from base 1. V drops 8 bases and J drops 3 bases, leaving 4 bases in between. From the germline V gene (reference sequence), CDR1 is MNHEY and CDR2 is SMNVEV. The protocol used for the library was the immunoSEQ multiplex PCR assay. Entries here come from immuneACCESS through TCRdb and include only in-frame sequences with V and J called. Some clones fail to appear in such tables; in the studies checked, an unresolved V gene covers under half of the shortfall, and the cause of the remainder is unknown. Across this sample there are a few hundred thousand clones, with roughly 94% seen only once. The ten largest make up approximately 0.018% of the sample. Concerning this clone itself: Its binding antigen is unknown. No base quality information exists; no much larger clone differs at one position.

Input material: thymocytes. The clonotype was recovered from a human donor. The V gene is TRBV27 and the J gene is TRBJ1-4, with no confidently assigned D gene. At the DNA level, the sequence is TGTGCCAGCGGGCCTAATGAAAAACTGTTTTTT. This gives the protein CASGPNEKLFF.